A selection of T cell receptor beta chains follows, all from one sample in a study of siplizumab effects on memory and regulatory T cells. Assay used: immunoSEQ multiplex PCR; TCRdb lists only in-frame clones, some missing. The sample comprises fewer than 100,000 clones, around 94% of which are singletons, and approximately 0.31% rests with the top ten. Sequenced sample: non-Treg CD4+ T cells sorted from blood. The receptors come from a human donor in good health. CDR3s include the opening cysteine and the closing phenylalanine or tryptophan. The D gene is left open where the match is weak.

D	V	J	CDR3	DNA
NA	TRBV7-2	TRBJ2-2	CASSLAAANTGELFF	TGTGCCAGCAGCTTAGCGGCAGCGAACACCGGGGAGCTGTTTTTT
NA	TRBV7-2	TRBJ2-3	CASSVGGEAGDTQYF	TGTGCCAGCAGCGTAGGGGGGGAGGCTGGAGATACGCAGTATTTT
TRBD1	TRBV7-8	TRBJ1-1	CASSGQTGRYNTEAFF	TGTGCCAGCAGCGGCCAGACAGGGCGGTATAACACTGAAGCTTTCTTT
NA	TRBV6-1	TRBJ1-1	CASSFPDTEAFF	TGTGCCAGCAGTTTTCCGGACACTGAAGCTTTCTTT
NA	TRBV15	TRBJ1-2	CATSRDLKDGTYGYTF	TGTGCCACCAGCAGAGATCTCAAGGACGGAACATATGGCTACACCTTC
TRBD2	TRBV7-2	TRBJ2-3	CASSPGLATDTQYF	TGTGCCAGCAGCCCGGGACTAGCTACAGATACGCAGTATTTT
NA	TRBV5-6	TRBJ1-1	CASSPTKQLNTEAFF	TGTGCCAGCAGCCCGACAAAACAACTGAACACTGAAGCTTTCTTT
NA	TRBV5-4	TRBJ2-2	CASREKGVFNTGELFF	TGTGCCAGCAGAGAGAAGGGGGTCTTTAACACCGGGGAGCTGTTTTTT
TRBD1	TRBV5-1	TRBJ2-1	CASSIGTDYNEQFF	TGCGCCAGCAGTATTGGGACAGACTACAATGAGCAGTTCTTC
TRBD1	TRBV15	TRBJ1-6	CATSRDLTGGMSPLHF	TGTGCCACCAGCAGAGATCTGACAGGGGGCATGTCACCCCTCCACTTT
TRBD1	TRBV30	TRBJ2-7	CAWRGQDRSYEQYF	TGTGCCTGGAGGGGACAGGACCGGTCCTACGAGCAGTACTTC
NA	TRBV6-1	TRBJ1-3	CASSVQGYTGNTIYF	TGTGCCAGCAGTGTTCAGGGTTACACTGGAAACACCATATATTTT
NA	TRBV6-1	TRBJ2-7	CASSENLIAYEQYF	TGTGCCAGCAGTGAAAACCTAATTGCGTACGAGCAGTACTTC
TRBD1	TRBV6-6	TRBJ2-2	CASSYSRTGSGELFF	TGTGCCAGCAGTTACTCGAGGACAGGGTCCGGGGAGCTGTTTTTT
NA	TRBV30	TRBJ2-3	CAWSGSAADTQYF	TGTGCCTGGAGTGGTTCGGCTGCAGATACGCAGTATTTT
NA	TRBV19	TRBJ1-1	CASSIVDRRNTEAFF	TGTGCCAGTAGTATAGTAGACAGACGGAACACTGAAGCTTTCTTT
NA	TRBV7-2	TRBJ2-5	CASSFNRETQYF	TGTGCCAGCAGCTTTAATCGGGAGACCCAGTACTTC
NA	TRBV6-4	TRBJ2-2	CASPDTHANTGELFF	TGTGCCAGCCCCGACACCCACGCGAACACCGGGGAGCTGTTTTTT
TRBD2	TRBV29-1	TRBJ2-5	CSASGLAGETQYF	TGCAGCGCTTCCGGACTAGCGGGAGAGACCCAGTACTTC
TRBD2	TRBV9	TRBJ2-1	CASSVAVSGGNEQFF	TGTGCCAGCAGCGTAGCAGTTAGCGGGGGAAATGAGCAGTTCTTC
TRBD2	TRBV29-1	TRBJ2-7	CSVQGTSGYEQYF	TGCAGCGTCCAGGGGACTAGCGGGTACGAGCAGTACTTC
NA	TRBV7-8	TRBJ1-4	CASSPTASTNEKLFF	TGTGCCAGCAGTCCGACAGCCTCAACTAATGAAAAACTGTTTTTT
TRBD1	TRBV19	TRBJ1-1	CASSISQGDGAFF	TGTGCCAGTAGTATAAGTCAGGGGGACGGAGCTTTCTTT
NA	TRBV30	TRBJ1-5	CAWSPGRGQPQHF	TGTGCCTGGAGTCCCGGGAGGGGTCAGCCCCAGCATTTT
NA	TRBV9	TRBJ2-2	CASSVADTGELFF	TGTGCCAGCAGCGTAGCCGACACCGGGGAGCTGTTTTTT
NA	TRBV7-2	TRBJ2-7	CASSPPGLSYEQYF	TGTGCCAGCAGCCCTCCGGGACTCTCCTACGAGCAGTACTTC
TRBD1	TRBV19	TRBJ1-1	CASGARDRLEAFF	TGTGCCAGTGGCGCCCGGGACAGACTTGAAGCTTTCTTT
TRBD2	TRBV9	TRBJ2-7	CASSPGLAGGSYEQYF	TGTGCCAGCAGCCCAGGACTAGCGGGGGGATCCTACGAGCAGTACTTC
NA	TRBV6-1	TRBJ2-7	CASTGGGNEQYF	TGTGCCAGCACAGGTGGAGGGAACGAGCAGTACTTC
NA	TRBV19	TRBJ1-2	CASSIGRDYGYTF	TGTGCCAGTAGTATAGGCAGGGACTATGGCTACACCTTC
NA	TRBV11-2	TRBJ2-3	CASTIRTGTDTQYF	TGTGCCAGCACCATTAGAACGGGCACAGATACGCAGTATTTT
TRBD2	TRBV7-9	TRBJ2-3	CASSLELAGGKADTQYF	TGTGCCAGCAGCTTAGAACTAGCGGGGGGAAAGGCAGATACGCAGTATTTT